One sample yielded the 28 T cell receptor beta chains listed below, sequenced in a study of CDR3 diversity in severe acne. TCRdb itself ran the PCR reads through MiXCR, one entry per CDR3 protein. The repertoire consists of about 90,000 distinct CDR3 sequences, with 45% to 55% occurring once and the leading ten covering about 9.9%. The sequenced sample was blood. The receptors derive from a male donor with severe acne vulgaris.

This clonotype has just a few counts. The chain carries TRBV29-1 and TRBJ1-2, with D hard to call. The CDR3 covers 13 residues. The V end lost 0 bases, the J end lost 2 bases, and 7 bases lay between the germline ends. Germline CDR1 and CDR2: SQVTM and ANQGSEA. CDR3 sequence: CSVEDQRNYGYTF. Written as DNA, the CDR3 is TGCAGCGTTGAAGACCAGCGGAACTATGGCTACACCTTC.

This clonotype has at least ten counts. The rearrangement joins TRBV7-9 to TRBJ2-7; TRBD1 matches 10 bases. The germline V gene has CDR1 SEHNR and CDR2 FQNEAQ (reference sequence). V gave up 7 bases and J gave up 2 bases; unmatched junction bases: 8. The CDR3 sequence is 15 residues long. The CDR3 is CASTPRGQGAYEQYF. CDR3 bases: TGTGCCAGCACCCCTCGTGGACAGGGGGCCTACGAGCAGTACTTC.

There are a few counts of this clonotype. The chain carries TRBV5-8 and TRBJ2-3, with D maybe TRBD2 (6 bases). Germline V CDR1 and CDR2: SGHTS, YDEGEE. The CDR3 loop spans 14 amino acids. Trimming took 3 bases from V and 2 from J, leaving 10 bases between them. CDR3 amino acids: CASSWGLLTDTQYF. The CDR3, as DNA: TGTGCCAGCAGCTGGGGACTGCTCACAGATACGCAGTATTTT.

This clonotype was observed at least ten times. This sequence joins TRBV29-1 and TRBJ1-1; D is uncertain. Trimming pared 6 bases from V and 1 base from J, leaving 9 bases between. The germline CDR1 and CDR2 sequences are SQVTM and ANQGSEA. The CDR3 totals 12 residues. The CDR3 nucleotides are TGCAGCGTCGAGGACCCGAACACTGAAGCTTTCTTT. It specifies CSVEDPNTEAFF.

About this clonotype itself: This sequence may be a read error, since a much larger clone differs from it by one base. The J gene is TRBJ2-1, the V gene TRBV6-5, with no clear D. Deletions cut 6 bases from V and 2 bases from J, with 8 bases between. Germline V gene sequence: CDR1 MNHEY, CDR2 SVGAGI. The CDR3 is made up of 13 amino acids. As DNA, the CDR3 is TGTGCCAGCAGACGTACTCCCTACAATGAGCAGTTCTTC. Amino acids: CASRRTPYNEQFF.

V gene TRBV10-3 combines with J gene TRBJ2-7; TRBD2 agrees at 15 bases. The J segment lost 2 bases and the V segment lost 3 bases, leaving 5 bases of the junction unmatched. The CDR3 contains 17 residues. The germline V gene encodes CDR1 ENHRY and CDR2 SYGVKD. As DNA, the CDR3 is TGTGCCATCAGTGACCCGGGACTAGCGGGAGGCCCCTACGAGCAGTACTTC. Its translation: CAISDPGLAGGPYEQYF.

CDR3 sequence: CASKALYEQYF. The CDR3 nucleotides are TGTGCCAGCAAAGCCCTTTACGAGCAGTACTTC. The chain couples TRBV3-1 to TRBJ2-7; D is undetermined. V shed 7 bases and J shed 4 bases, with 8 bases lying between them. The CDR3 sequence is 11 residues long. In germline, CDR1 is LGHDT, CDR2 YNNKEL (reference sequence).

The chain couples TRBV9 to TRBJ2-7; no definite D call. The V end was cut by 4 bases, the J end by 2 bases, with 10 bases between. The CDR3 is made up of 13 amino acids. Germline V lookup: CDR1 SGDLS, CDR2 YYNGEE. CDR3 protein: CASSPSVTYEQYF. For the CDR3, the DNA is TGTGCCAGCAGCCCTAGTGTCACCTACGAGCAGTACTTC. Full variable domain (outside the CDR3, taken from reference TRBV9 and TRBJ2-7): DSGVTQTPKHLITATGQRVTLRCSPRSGDLSVYWYQQSLDQGLQFLIQYYNGEERAKGNILERFSAQQFPDLHSELNLSSLELGDSALYFCASSPSVTYEQYFGPGTRLTVT.

The chain combines TRBV11-2 with TRBJ1-1, with 8 bases aligning to TRBD1. V dropped 4 bases and J dropped 3; count of bases not matched to a gene: 4. From germline, CDR1 is SGHAT and CDR2 FQNNGV. The CDR3 covers 14 residues. CDR3 nucleotide sequence: TGTGCCAGCAGCTCGAACAGGGGGGACACTGAAGCTTTCTTT. Residues: CASSSNRGDTEAFF.

V is TRBV12-5 and J is TRBJ1-1; tentative D call: TRBD1 (6 bases). V lost 6 bases to trimming and J lost 0 bases, with 20 bases between them. Germline loops: CDR1 LGHNT, CDR2 FRNRAP. The CDR3 length is 17 residues. DNA of the CDR3: TGTGCTAGTGGACTACCGGACAGTTCCACCATGAACACTGAAGCTTTCTTT. As protein: CASGLPDSSTMNTEAFF.

The count of this clonotype is one. The rearrangement joins TRBV3-1 to TRBJ1-5; D is unclear. Trimming shortened V by 4 bases and J by 3 bases, and 10 bases separated the two germline ends. Germline V gene data show CDR1 as LGHDT and CDR2 as YNNKEL (reference sequence). This CDR3 comprises 14 residues. CDR3: CASSLGRINQPQHF. The CDR3 DNA reads TGTGCCAGCAGCCTCGGACGGATCAATCAGCCCCAGCATTTT.

The chain has TRBV6-1 and TRBJ2-1; D is tentatively TRBD1 or TRBD2 (5 bases each). The V gene lost 1 base and the J gene lost 1 base, with 11 bases spanning the gap. Germline CDR1 and CDR2: MNHNS and SASEGT. CDR3 length: 16 amino acids. CDR3 bases: TGTGCCAGCAGTGAAGGGGGCGGAGGATCCTACAATGAGCAGTTCTTC. Its protein product is CASSEGGGGSYNEQFF.

The chain joins TRBV7-9 to TRBJ1-2; possibly TRBD1 for D (6 bases). V was trimmed by 1 base and J by 8 bases, leaving 14 bases between them. This CDR3 has 14 amino acids. Germline loops: CDR1 SEHNR, CDR2 FQNEAQ (reference sequence). CDR3 in amino acids: CASSLGTDHSGYTF. The CDR3, as DNA: TGTGCCAGCAGCTTAGGGACAGATCATTCCGGCTACACCTTC.

As to this clonotype: It is likely a read error, because the conserved phenylalanine at the end of the CDR3 is missing. No DNA is shown, since the ends of the CDR3 on it are uncertain; the CDR3 is the one TCRdb lists. The chain carries TRBV7-3 and TRBJ1-5; the table's TRBD1 call for D was not verified on the DNA. The CDR3 is 13 amino acids long, termini counted. Germline V lookup: CDR1 SGHTA, CDR2 FQGTGA. The CDR3 here is CASSYPGEMLGQS.

This clonotype was detected many times. CDR3 sequence (DNA): TGTGCCAGCAGCCTGACAGGAGATAATTCACCCCTCCACTTT. It codes for CASSLTGDNSPLHF. The chain links TRBV5-8 to TRBJ1-6, with D perhaps matching TRBD1 (6 bases). Germline values: CDR1 SGHTS, CDR2 YDEGEE. V gave up 4 bases and J gave up 5 bases, with 10 bases separating them. This CDR3 is built from 14 residues.

The rearrangement links TRBV4-3 to TRBJ2-6; D call uncertain. Trimming took 5 bases from V and 1 from J, leaving 9 bases between them. The CDR3 is 15 amino acids. Germline CDR1 is LGHNA and CDR2 is YSLEER. The CDR3 loop is CASSEMFSGANVLTF. CDR3 DNA: TGCGCCAGCAGCGAGATGTTTTCTGGGGCCAACGTCCTGACTTTC.

This clonotype was observed at least ten times. The V gene is TRBV7-3, the J gene TRBJ2-1; the D is unclear. CDR1 is SGHTA and CDR2 is FQGTGA in the germline V gene. The V end lost 2 bases, the J end lost 4 bases, and 12 bases lay between the germline ends. This CDR3 is built from 15 residues. This CDR3 is CASSLEAAPYNEQFF. The DNA for the CDR3 is TGTGCCAGCAGCTTAGAGGCCGCCCCATACAATGAGCAGTTCTTC.

The chain has TRBV7-2 and TRBJ2-3; a weak D match, TRBD1 (5 bases). This CDR3 is built from 13 residues. Trimming pared 5 bases from V and 4 bases from J, leaving 10 bases between. The germline gives CDR1 SGHTA, CDR2 FQGNSA. CDR3 nucleotide sequence: TGTGCCAGCAGCCCCGCAGGGCCAGATACGCAGTATTTT. It translates to CASSPAGPDTQYF.

This clonotype is medium-sized within its sample. This chain connects TRBV12-3 or TRBV12-4 to TRBJ2-6; D is unresolved. Deletions cut 8 bases from V and 2 bases from J, with 7 bases between. This CDR3 spans 13 amino acids. DNA of the CDR3: TGTGCCAGCCCGATCACTGGGGCCAACGTCCTGACTTTC. Translation gives CASPITGANVLTF.

The CDR3 DNA follows: TGCAGCGTTGAAGGGCTCGGGGCTGGCTACACCTTC. Residues: CSVEGLGAGYTF. The chain recombines TRBV29-1 with TRBJ1-2, with D perhaps matching TRBD1 (5 bases). The germline V gene has CDR1 SQVTM and CDR2 ANQGSEA. Deletions cut 1 base from V and 7 bases from J, with 10 bases between. There are 12 residues in the CDR3.

This clonotype was seen more than once but under ten times. V and J are TRBV30 and TRBJ2-7, with D possibly TRBD2 on 7 matching bases. Deletions cut 3 bases from V and 2 bases from J, with 14 bases between. Germline-derived CDR1 and CDR2 are GTSNPN and SVGIG (reference sequence). The CDR3 totals 14 residues. CDR3 DNA: TGTGCCTGGAGAGGGAGGGGGGTTACCTACGAGCAGTACGTC. It codes for CAWRGRGVTYEQYV.

This clonotype has at least ten counts. The chain links TRBV7-2 to TRBJ2-7; D is perhaps TRBD1 (5 bases). The CDR3 covers 14 residues. V gave up 3 bases and J gave up 6 bases, with 15 bases separating them. Looked up from germline, CDR1 is SGHTA and CDR2 is FQGNSA. The CDR3 DNA reads as TGTGCCAGCAGCTTGAAGCAGGGAACGGGCGAGCAGTACTTC. Amino acids: CASSLKQGTGEQYF.

The V gene is TRBV10-1, the J gene TRBJ2-7, with TRBD2 matching 13 bases. CDR1 is WNHNN, CDR2 SYGVQD, per germline (reference sequence). After removal of 4 bases from V and 5 bases from J, the junction contained 2 bases not matched to a gene. The CDR3 extends over 14 amino acids. The CDR3 DNA follows: TGCGCCAGCAGTGGGACTAGCGGGAGCCACGAGCAGTACTTC. Translation gives CASSGTSGSHEQYF.

This clonotype has just a few counts. This sequence joins TRBV19 and TRBJ2-7, with 9 bases fitting TRBD1. Trimming cost V 6 bases and J 0 bases; bases outside gene matches: 0. The CDR3 has 13 residues. The germline gives CDR1 LNHDA, CDR2 SQIVND (reference sequence). In nucleotides, the CDR3 is TGTGCCAGTAGGGACAGGGGCTCCTACGAGCAGTACTTC. Its protein is CASRDRGSYEQYF.

On this clonotype: Being one base from a much bigger clone, this may be a read error. The chain has TRBV29-1 and TRBJ2-1; possible D gene TRBD2, 6 bases. Trimming stripped 6 bases from V and 9 bases from J, with 9 bases between. Germline lookup yields CDR1 SQVTM and CDR2 ANQGSEA. The CDR3 spans 10 residues. The CDR3 loop is CSVTSSEQFF. DNA of the CDR3: TGCAGCGTGACTAGTTCTGAGCAGTTCTTC.

This clonotype was found many times. The chain couples TRBV24-1 to TRBJ2-1, with no clear D. Germline V gene data show CDR1 as KGHDR and CDR2 as SFDVKD. Trimming pared 3 bases from V and 2 bases from J, leaving 10 bases between. The CDR3 runs to 15 residues. In DNA form, the CDR3 reads TGTGCCACCAGTGATATGGAGTCTACCTACAATGAGCAGTTCTTC. Protein sequence: CATSDMESTYNEQFF.

This chain connects TRBV28 to TRBJ2-3; D not resolved. From germline, CDR1 is MDHEN and CDR2 SYDVKM. This CDR3 spans 14 amino acids. The V end lost 6 bases, the J end lost 2 bases, and 12 bases lay between the germline ends. CDR3 coding DNA: TGTGCCAGCAGGGACGGTCAAAACACAGATACGCAGTATTTT. This codes for CASRDGQNTDTQYF.

In this sample, this clonotype turned up many times. The rearrangement uses TRBV12-3 or TRBV12-4 and TRBJ1-3; D not resolved. The V and J ends lost 6 bases and 6 bases respectively, with 12 bases between them. The CDR3 is made up of 13 amino acids. In DNA, the CDR3 is TGTGCCAGCAGCCCTCCCCTAGAAAACACCATATATTTT. As protein: CASSPPLENTIYF.